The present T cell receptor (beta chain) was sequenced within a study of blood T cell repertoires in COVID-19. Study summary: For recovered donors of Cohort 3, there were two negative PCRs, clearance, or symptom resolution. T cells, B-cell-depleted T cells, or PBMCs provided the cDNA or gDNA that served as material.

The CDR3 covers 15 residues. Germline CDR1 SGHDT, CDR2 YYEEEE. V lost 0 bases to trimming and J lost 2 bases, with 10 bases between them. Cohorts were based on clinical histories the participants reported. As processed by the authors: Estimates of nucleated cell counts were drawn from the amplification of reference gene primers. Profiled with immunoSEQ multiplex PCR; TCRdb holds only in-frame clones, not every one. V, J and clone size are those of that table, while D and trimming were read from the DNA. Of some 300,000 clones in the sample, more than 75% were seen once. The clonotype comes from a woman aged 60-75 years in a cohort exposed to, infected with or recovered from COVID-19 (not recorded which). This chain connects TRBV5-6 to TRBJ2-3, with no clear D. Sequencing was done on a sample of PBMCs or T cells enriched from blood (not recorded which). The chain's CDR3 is CASSLVGGPTDTQYF. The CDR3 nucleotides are TGTGCCAGCAGCTTGGTCGGCGGCCCCACAGATACGCAGTATTTT. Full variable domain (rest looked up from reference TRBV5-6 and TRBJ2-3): DAGVTQSPTHLIKTRGQQVTLRCSPKSGHDTVSWYQQALGQGPQFIFQYYEEEERQRGNFPDRFSGHQFPNYSSELNVNALLLGDSALYLCASSLVGGPTDTQYFGPGTRLTVL.